This TCR beta chain is drawn from a study of T cell changes during pregnancy in multiple sclerosis. Trimming pared 7 bases from V and 4 bases from J, leaving 10 bases between. This CDR3 has 12 residues. Germline V gives CDR1 MNHEY, CDR2 SVGAGI. Measured with immunoSEQ multiplex PCR; TCRdb has only the in-frame clones, and not every one. The sample contains approximately 80,000 clones, 94% of which appear only once. This clone was observed a single time. Sequencing used peripheral blood, obtained in the second trimester of pregnancy. V and J are TRBV6-5 and TRBJ1-2; possibly TRBD1 for D (5 bases). This TCR derives from a female donor in good health, enrolled as a control in a pregnancy study. CDR3 in DNA: TGTGCCAGCAATCGGGGGACCTATGGCTACACCTTC. The encoded protein is CASNRGTYGYTF.